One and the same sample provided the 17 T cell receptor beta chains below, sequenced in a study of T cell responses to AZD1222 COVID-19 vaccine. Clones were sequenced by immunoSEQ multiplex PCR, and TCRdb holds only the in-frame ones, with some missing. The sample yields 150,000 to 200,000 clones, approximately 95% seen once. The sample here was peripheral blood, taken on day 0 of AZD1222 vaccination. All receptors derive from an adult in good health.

The CDR3 reads CASSLASGQLLYGYTF. CDR3 nucleotides: TGTGCCAGCAGTTTAGCTTCGGGACAGCTGCTCTATGGCTACACCTTC. The V call is TRBV28, the J call TRBJ1-2; the match to TRBD1 covers 7 bases. V lost 2 bases, J lost 4 bases, and 10 bases stayed unmatched. This CDR3 is 16 amino acids long. CDR1 is MDHEN, CDR2 SYDVKM, per germline.

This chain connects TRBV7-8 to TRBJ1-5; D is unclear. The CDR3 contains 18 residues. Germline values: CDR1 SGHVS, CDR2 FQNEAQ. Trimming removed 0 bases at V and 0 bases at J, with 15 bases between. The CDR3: CASSLANGRYYSNQPQHF. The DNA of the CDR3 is TGTGCCAGCAGCTTAGCCAATGGGAGGTACTATAGCAATCAGCCCCAGCATTTT.

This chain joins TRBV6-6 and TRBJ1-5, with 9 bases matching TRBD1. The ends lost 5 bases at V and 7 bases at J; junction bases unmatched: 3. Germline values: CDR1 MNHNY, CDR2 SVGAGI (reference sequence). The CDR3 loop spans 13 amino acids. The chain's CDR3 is CASSAGQGQPQHF. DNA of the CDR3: TGTGCCAGCAGTGCGGGACAGGGACAGCCCCAGCATTTT.

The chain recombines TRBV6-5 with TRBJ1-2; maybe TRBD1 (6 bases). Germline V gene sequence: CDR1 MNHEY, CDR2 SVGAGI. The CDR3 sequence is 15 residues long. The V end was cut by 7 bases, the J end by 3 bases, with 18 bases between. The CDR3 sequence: CASTPRGAGDYGYTF. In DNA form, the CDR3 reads TGTGCCAGCACCCCGAGGGGGGCGGGGGACTATGGCTACACCTTC.

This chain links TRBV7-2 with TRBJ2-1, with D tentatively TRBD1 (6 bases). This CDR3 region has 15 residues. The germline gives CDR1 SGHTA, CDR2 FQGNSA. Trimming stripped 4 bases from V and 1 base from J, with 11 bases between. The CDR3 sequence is CASSYRADSYNEQFF. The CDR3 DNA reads TGTGCCAGCAGCTACAGGGCAGATTCCTACAATGAGCAGTTCTTC. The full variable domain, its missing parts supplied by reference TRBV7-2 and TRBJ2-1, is GAGVSQSPSNKVTEKGKDVELRCDPISGHTALYWYRQSLGQGLEFLIYFQGNSAPDKSGLPSDRFSAERTGGSVSTLTIQRTQQEDSAVYLCASSYRADSYNEQFFGPGTRLTVL.

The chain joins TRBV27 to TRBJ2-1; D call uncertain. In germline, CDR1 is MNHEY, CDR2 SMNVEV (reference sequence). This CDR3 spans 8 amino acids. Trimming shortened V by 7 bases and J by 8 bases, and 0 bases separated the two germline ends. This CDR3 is CASNEQFF. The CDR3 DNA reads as TGTGCCAGCAATGAGCAGTTCTTC.

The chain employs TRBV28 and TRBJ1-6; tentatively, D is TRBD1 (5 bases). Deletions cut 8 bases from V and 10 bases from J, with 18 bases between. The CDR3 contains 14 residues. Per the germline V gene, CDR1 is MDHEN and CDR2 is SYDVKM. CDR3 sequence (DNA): TGTGCCAGCGGCCCTGGGCAGGGTACATCACCCCTCCACTTT. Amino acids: CASGPGQGTSPLHF.

Here the CDR3 reads CSVRTGGYEQYF. In DNA form, the CDR3 reads TGCAGCGTCCGGACAGGGGGCTACGAGCAGTACTTC. This chain connects TRBV29-1 to TRBJ2-7; 10 nucleotides align to TRBD1. The CDR3 has 12 residues. J lost 3 bases, V lost 6 bases, and 2 bases had no gene match. Germline V gives CDR1 SQVTM, CDR2 ANQGSEA.

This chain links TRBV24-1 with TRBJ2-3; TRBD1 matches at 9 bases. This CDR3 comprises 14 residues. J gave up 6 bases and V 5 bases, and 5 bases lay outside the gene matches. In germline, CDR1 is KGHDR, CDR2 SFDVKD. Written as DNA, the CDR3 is TGTGCCACCAGTGGGGGACAGGGAGGCGATACGCAGTATTTT. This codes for CATSGGQGGDTQYF.

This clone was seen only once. CDR3 region: CASSPQSSGEKDTQYF. The CDR3 DNA reads as TGTGCCAGCAGCCCACAATCAAGCGGGGAGAAAGATACGCAGTATTTT. The chain joins TRBV4-2 to TRBJ2-3; 7 bases map to TRBD2. Germline assignment: CDR1 LGHNA and CDR2 YNFKEQ. This CDR3 spans 16 amino acids. J was trimmed by 5 bases and V by 4 bases; bases with no gene match: 12.

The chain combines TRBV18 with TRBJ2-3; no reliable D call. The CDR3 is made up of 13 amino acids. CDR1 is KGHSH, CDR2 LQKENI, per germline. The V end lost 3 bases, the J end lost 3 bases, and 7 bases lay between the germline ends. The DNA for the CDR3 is TGTGCCAGCTCACCGAGTGTAACAGATACGCAGTATTTT. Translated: CASSPSVTDTQYF.

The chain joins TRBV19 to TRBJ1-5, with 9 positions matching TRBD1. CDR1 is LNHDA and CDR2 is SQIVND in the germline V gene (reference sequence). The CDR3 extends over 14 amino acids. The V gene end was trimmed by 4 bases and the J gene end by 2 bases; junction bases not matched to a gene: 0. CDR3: CASSRTGGNQPQHF. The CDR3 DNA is TGTGCCAGTAGTAGGACAGGGGGCAATCAGCCCCAGCATTTT.

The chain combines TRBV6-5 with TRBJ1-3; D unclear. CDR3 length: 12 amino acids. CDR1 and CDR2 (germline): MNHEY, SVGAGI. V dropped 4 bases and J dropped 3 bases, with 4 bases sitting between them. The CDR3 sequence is CASSSYGNTIYF. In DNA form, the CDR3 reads TGTGCCAGCAGTTCTTATGGAAACACCATATATTTT.

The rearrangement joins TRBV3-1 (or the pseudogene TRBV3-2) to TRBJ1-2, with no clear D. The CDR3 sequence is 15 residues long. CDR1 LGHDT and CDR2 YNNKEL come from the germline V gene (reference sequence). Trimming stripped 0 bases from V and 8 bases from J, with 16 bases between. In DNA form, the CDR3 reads TGTGCCAGCAGCCAAGAGCCTCTTAACCGGGAGGGCTACACCTTC. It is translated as CASSQEPLNREGYTF.

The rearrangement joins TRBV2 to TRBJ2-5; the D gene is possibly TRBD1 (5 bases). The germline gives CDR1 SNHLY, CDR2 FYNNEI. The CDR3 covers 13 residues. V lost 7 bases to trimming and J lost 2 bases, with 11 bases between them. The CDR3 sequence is CASIGHLQETQYF. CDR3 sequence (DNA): TGTGCCAGCATCGGACATTTACAAGAGACCCAGTACTTC. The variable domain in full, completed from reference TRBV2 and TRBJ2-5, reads EPEVTQTPSHQVTQMGQEVILRCVPISNHLYFYWYRQILGQKVEFLVSFYNNEISEKSEIFDDQFSVERPDGSNFTLKIRSTKLEDSAMYFCASIGHLQETQYFGPGTRLLVL.

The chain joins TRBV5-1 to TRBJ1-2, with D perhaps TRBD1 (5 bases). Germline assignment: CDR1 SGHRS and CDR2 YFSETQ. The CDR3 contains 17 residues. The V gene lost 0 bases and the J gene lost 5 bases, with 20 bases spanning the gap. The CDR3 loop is CASSLVVGVGTIYGYTF. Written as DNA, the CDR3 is TGCGCCAGCAGCTTGGTAGTAGGTGTAGGGACCATTTATGGCTACACCTTC.

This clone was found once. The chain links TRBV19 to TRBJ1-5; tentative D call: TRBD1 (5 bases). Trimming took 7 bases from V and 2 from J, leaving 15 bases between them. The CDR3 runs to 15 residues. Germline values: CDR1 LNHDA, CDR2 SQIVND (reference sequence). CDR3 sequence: CASTYAGDGNQPQHF. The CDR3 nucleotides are TGTGCCAGTACCTACGCCGGGGACGGCAATCAGCCCCAGCATTTT.